This TCR beta chain was documented in a study of blood T cells in healthy people across ages. The CDR3 runs 14 residues. Germline CDR1 is DFQATT and CDR2 is SNEGSKA (reference sequence). V was shortened by 3 bases and J by 4 bases, with 14 bases between the two germline ends. For the second PCR, which ran for 7 to 11 cycles, a sample-barcoded 5' primer and a J-beta primer mix were used. TCRdb analysed the 5' RACE reads with MiXCR anew, one entry per CDR3 protein. The table has around 1,000,000 distinct CDR3 sequences, less than 45% seen once. This receptor was obtained from a man between 18 and 29 years old in good health. The chain joins TRBV20-1 to TRBJ2-3, with D perhaps matching TRBD2 (6 bases). Sequencing was performed on blood. The CDR3 DNA is TGCAGTGCTAGCCTAACGGGGGACGCAGATACGCAGTATTTT. Translated, it gives CSASLTGDADTQYF.